Here is one T cell receptor beta chain with its context. When sampled, the donors appeared nominally healthy, though they likely had unrecorded immune exposures. The PCR employed 60 Vbeta primers together with 13 Jbeta primers. Using immunoSEQ multiplex PCR, the repertoire was profiled, and TCRdb retains in-frame clones only, with some absent. The sample contains approximately 140,000 clones, roughly 86% of which appear only once. The V gene end was trimmed by 5 bases and the J gene end by 5 bases; junction bases not matched to a gene: 7. Germline CDR1 reads MNHNY; CDR2 reads SVGAGI (reference sequence). The CDR3 covers 14 residues. This entry belongs to a study of cytomegalovirus exposure and HLA in healthy donors.

V is TRBV6-6 and J is TRBJ2-5; 8 positions agree with TRBD2. Sequencing was carried out using PBMCs. The source is a woman aged 35 to 49 in good health and CMV-seronegative. CDR3 region: CASSGREGWETQYF. DNA of the CDR3: TGTGCCAGCAGTGGCCGGGAGGGGTGGGAGACCCAGTACTTC.